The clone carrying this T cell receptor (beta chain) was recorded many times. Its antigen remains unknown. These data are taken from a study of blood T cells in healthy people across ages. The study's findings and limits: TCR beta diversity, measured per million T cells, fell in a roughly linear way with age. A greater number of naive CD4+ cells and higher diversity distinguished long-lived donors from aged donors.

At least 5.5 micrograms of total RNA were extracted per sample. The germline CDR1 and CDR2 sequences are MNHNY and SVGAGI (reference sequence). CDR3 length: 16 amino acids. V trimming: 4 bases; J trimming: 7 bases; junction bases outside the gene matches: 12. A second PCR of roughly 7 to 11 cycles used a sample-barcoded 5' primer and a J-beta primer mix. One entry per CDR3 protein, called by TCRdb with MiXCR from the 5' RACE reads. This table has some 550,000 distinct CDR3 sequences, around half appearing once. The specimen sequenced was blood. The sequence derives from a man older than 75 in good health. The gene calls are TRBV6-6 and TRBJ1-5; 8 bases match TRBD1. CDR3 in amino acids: CASSFKTGGIGQPQHF. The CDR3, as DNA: TGTGCCAGCAGTTTCAAAACAGGGGGTATTGGACAGCCCCAGCATTTT.